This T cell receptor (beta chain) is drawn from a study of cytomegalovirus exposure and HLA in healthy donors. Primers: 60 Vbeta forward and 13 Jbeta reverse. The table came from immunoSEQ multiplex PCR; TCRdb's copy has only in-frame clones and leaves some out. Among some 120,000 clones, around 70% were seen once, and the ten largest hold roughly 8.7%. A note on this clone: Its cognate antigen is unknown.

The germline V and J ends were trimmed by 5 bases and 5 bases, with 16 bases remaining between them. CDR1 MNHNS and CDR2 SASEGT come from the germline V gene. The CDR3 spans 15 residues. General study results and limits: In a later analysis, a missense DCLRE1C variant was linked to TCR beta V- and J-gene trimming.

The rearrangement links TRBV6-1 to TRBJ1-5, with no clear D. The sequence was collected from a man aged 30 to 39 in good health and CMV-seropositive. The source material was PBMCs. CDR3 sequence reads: CASSPVDGGYQPQHF. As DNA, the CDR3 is TGTGCCAGCAGTCCTGTGGACGGAGGCTATCAGCCCCAGCATTTT.